This T cell receptor beta chain originates from a study of T cells in Graves' hyperthyroidism and ophthalmopathy. This clonotype was counted only a few times. Its antigen is not identified. Study results and limitations: Ophthalmopathy was separated from stable hyperthyroidism by a 13 V-J model.

TCR beta CDR3 regions were amplified from RNA transcripts. HTBI primers drove first-round RT-PCR of the TCR CDR3. TCRdb analysed the multiplex PCR reads with MiXCR anew, one entry per CDR3 protein. The table shows under 350,000 distinct CDR3 sequences, with roughly an eighth occurring only once. Germline assignment: CDR1 SQVTM and CDR2 ANQGSEA. The CDR3 runs to 13 residues. V shed 3 bases and J 5 bases; nucleotides not matched to a gene: 5. The chain combines TRBV29-1 with TRBJ2-5; 8 nucleotides line up with TRBD1. The sequenced sample consisted of blood. This clonotype was obtained from a woman aged 40 to 50 with Graves' ophthalmopathy. CDR3 in DNA: TGCAGCGTTGACCCGGACAGGGCGGAGACCCAGTACTTC. As protein: CSVDPDRAETQYF.